This T cell receptor beta chain was profiled in a study of glioma-infiltrating T cells. Across the study: WHO grade II oligodendrogliomas or astrocytomas, plus non-recurrent WHO grade IV glioblastomas, were sampled. Presurgical dexamethasone in glioma patients lasted six or fewer days.

Using RNA template, CDR3s of TCR alpha and beta were amplified with iRepertoire arm-PCR. TCRdb re-analysed the multiplex PCR reads in MiXCR, keeping a single row per CDR3 protein. The data hold about 380,000 distinct CDR3 sequences, with roughly two fifths observed a single time. General observations from the study: CDR3 overlap between tissue and blood was very small.

This clonotype was detected ten times or more. Its antigen is undetermined. The trim removed 6 bases at V and 2 bases at J, leaving 2 bases unmatched. CDR1 is MDHEN, CDR2 SYDVKM, per germline. The CDR3 extends over 13 amino acids. The clonotype originates from a human donor with low-grade glioma or glioblastoma, undergoing nonglioma brain surgery, or in good health (not recorded which). Source material: glioma tissue, nonneoplastic brain tissue, or PBMCs (not recorded which). The chain employs TRBV28 and TRBJ2-7; 9 bases map to TRBD1. The CDR3: CASRRTGAYEQYF. Here the CDR3 DNA reads TGTGCCAGCAGGAGGACAGGGGCCTACGAGCAGTACTTC.